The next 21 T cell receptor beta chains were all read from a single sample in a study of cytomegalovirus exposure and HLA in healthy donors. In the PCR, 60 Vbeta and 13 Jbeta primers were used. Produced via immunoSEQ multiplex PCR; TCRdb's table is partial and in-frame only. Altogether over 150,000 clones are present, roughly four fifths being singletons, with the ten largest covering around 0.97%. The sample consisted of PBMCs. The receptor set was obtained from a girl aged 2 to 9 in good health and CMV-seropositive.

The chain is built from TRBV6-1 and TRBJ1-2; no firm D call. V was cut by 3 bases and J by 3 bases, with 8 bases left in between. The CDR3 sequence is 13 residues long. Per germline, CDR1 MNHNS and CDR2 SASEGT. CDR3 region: CASSEGWDYGYTF. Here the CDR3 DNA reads TGTGCCAGCAGTGAGGGCTGGGACTATGGCTACACCTTC.

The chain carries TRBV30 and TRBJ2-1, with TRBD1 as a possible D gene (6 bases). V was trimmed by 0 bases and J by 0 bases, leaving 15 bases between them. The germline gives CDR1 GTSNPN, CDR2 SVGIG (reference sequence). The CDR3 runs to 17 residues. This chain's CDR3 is CAWSVYRQANSYNEQFF. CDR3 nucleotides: TGTGCCTGGAGTGTATACCGACAGGCAAACTCCTACAATGAGCAGTTCTTC.

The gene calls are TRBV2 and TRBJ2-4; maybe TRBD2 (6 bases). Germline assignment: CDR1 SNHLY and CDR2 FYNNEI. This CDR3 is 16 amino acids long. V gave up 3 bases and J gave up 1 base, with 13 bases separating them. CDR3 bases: TGTGCCAGCAGTGATGTCCAGGCGGGGGCCAAAAACATTCAGTACTTC. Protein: CASSDVQAGAKNIQYF.

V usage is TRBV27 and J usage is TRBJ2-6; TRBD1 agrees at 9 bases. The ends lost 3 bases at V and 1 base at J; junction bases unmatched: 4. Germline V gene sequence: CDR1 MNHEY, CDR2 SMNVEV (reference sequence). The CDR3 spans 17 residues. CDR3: CASSFDRGLSGANVLTF. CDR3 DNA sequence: TGTGCCAGCAGTTTTGACAGGGGGTTATCTGGGGCCAACGTCCTGACTTTC.

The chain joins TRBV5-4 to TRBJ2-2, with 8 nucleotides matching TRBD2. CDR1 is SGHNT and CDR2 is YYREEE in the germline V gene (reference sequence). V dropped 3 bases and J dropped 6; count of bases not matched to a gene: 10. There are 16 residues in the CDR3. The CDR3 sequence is CASSWGEREMAGELFF. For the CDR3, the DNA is TGTGCCAGCAGCTGGGGCGAGCGGGAGATGGCCGGGGAGCTGTTTTTT.

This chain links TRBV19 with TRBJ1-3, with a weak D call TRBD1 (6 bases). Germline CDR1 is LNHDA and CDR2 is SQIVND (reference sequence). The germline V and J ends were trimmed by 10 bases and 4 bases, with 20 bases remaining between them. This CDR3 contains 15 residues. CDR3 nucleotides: TGTGCCACCGGAGGGCGGGGGGCCGAAGGAAACACCATATATTTT. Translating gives CATGGRGAEGNTIYF.

DNA for the CDR3: TGTGCCTGGAGTCCTCTAGCGGGCACCTACAATGAGCAGTTCTTC. Amino acid sequence: CAWSPLAGTYNEQFF. The chain has TRBV30 and TRBJ2-1, with TRBD2 identical over 8 bases. Germline V gene sequence: CDR1 GTSNPN, CDR2 SVGIG (reference sequence). The junction had 5 bases not matched to a gene; V was cut back by 2 bases and J by 2 bases. CDR3 length equals 15 residues.

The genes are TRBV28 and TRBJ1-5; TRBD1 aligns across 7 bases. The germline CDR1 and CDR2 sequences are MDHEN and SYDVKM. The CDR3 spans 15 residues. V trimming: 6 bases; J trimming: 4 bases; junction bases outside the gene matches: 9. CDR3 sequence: CASSITGTVNQPQHF. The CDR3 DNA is TGTGCCAGCAGCATAACCGGGACAGTTAATCAGCCCCAGCATTTT.

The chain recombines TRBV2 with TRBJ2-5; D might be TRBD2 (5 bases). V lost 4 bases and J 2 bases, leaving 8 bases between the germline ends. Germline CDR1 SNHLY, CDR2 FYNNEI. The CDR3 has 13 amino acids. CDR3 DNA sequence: TGTGCCAGCAGTGGTTCGGGGCAAGAGACCCAGTACTTC. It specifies CASSGSGQETQYF.

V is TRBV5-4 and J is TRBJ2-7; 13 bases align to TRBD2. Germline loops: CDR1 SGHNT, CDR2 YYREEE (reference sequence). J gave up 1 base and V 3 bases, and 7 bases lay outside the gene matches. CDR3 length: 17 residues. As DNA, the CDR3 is TGTGCCAGCAGCTCGGGACTAGCGGGAACACGATCCTACGAGCAGTACTTC. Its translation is CASSSGLAGTRSYEQYF.

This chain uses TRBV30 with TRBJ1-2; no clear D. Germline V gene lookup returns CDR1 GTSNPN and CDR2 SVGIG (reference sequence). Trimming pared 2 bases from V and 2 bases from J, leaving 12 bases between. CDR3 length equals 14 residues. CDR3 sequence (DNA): TGTGCCTGGAGTCGAAGTCCGCGGAACTATGGCTACACCTTC. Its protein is CAWSRSPRNYGYTF.

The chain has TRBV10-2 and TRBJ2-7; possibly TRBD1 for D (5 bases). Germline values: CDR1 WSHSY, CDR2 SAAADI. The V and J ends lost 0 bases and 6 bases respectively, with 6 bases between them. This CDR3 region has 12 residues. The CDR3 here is CASSESGREQYF. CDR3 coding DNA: TGCGCCAGCAGTGAGTCGGGGCGCGAGCAGTACTTC.

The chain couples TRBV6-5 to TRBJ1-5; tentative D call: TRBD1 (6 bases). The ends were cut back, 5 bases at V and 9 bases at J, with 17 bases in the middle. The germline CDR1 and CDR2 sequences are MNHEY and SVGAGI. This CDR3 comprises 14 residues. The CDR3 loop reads CASSRQDRTGPQHF. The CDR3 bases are TGTGCCAGCAGTCGACAGGACCGAACAGGGCCCCAGCATTTT.

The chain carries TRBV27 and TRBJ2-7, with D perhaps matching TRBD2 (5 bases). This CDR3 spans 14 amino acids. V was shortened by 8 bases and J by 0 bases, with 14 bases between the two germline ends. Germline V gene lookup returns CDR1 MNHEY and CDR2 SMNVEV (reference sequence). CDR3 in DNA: TGTGCCAGCGCCGGACTTCCCAGCTCCTACGAGCAGTACTTC. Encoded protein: CASAGLPSSYEQYF.

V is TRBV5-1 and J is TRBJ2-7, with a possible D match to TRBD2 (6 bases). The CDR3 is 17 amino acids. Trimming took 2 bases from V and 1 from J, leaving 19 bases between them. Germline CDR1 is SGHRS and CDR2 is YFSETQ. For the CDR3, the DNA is TGCGCCAGCAGCTTAGGACTCCGGGAGTCTAAATCCTACGAGCAGTACTTC. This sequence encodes CASSLGLRESKSYEQYF.

The CDR3 nucleotides are TGTGCCAGCAGCTTAGGGTTGAGCTCTAGCACAGATACGCAGTATTTT. Translation gives CASSLGLSSSTDTQYF. The chain is built from TRBV11-3 and TRBJ2-3; D is ambiguous. V shed 1 base and J shed 0 bases, with 11 bases lying between them. CDR1 is SGHNT and CDR2 is YENEEA in the germline V gene. There are 16 residues in the CDR3.

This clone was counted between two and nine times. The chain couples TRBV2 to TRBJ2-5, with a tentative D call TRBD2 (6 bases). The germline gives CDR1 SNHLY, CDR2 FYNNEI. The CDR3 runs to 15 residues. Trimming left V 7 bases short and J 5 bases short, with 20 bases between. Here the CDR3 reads CASIRDSTSRETQYF. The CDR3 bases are TGTGCCAGCATTCGGGACTCCACCAGTCGCGAGACCCAGTACTTC.

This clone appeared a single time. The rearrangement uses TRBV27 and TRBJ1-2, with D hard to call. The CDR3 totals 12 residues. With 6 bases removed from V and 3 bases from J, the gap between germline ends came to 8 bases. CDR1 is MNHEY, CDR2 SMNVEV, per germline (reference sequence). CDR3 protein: CASRKEDYGYTF. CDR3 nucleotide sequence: TGTGCCAGCAGGAAAGAGGACTATGGCTACACCTTC.

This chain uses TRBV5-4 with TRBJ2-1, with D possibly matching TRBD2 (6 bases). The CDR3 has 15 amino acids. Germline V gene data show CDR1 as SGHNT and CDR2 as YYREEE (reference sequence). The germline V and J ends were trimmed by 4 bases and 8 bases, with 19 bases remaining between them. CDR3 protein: CASSPREHHKDEQFF. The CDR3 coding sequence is TGTGCCAGCAGCCCTCGGGAGCACCATAAGGATGAGCAGTTCTTC. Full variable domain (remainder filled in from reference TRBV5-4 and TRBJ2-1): ETGVTQSPTHLIKTRGQQVTLRCSSQSGHNTVSWYQQALGQGPQFIFQYYREEENGRGNFPPRFSGLQFPNYSSELNVNALELDDSALYLCASSPREHHKDEQFFGPGTRLTVL.

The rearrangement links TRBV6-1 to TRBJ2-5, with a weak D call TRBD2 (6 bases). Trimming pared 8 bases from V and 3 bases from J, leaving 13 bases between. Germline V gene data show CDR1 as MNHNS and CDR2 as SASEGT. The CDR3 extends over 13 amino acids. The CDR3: CASGAPSEETQYF. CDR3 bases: TGTGCCAGCGGGGCCCCTAGCGAAGAGACCCAGTACTTC.

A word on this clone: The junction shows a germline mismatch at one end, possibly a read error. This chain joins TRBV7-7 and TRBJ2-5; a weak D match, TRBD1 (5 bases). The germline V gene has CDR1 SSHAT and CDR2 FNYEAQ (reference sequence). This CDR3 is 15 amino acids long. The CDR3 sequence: CASIFLQGLQETQYF. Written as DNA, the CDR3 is TGTGCTAGCATATTCCTCCAGGGTCTCCAAGAGACCCAGTACTTC.